These 26 T cell receptor beta chains were sequenced from one sample in a study of OX40 agonist ivuxolimab in advanced cancers. The assay was immunoSEQ multiplex PCR, and TCRdb's table has in-frame clones only and misses some. The table lists around 90,000 clones, 70% to 90% of them singletons. The sequences come from CD4+ or CD8+ T cells sorted from blood, collected in a trial of the OX40 agonist ivuxolimab. The receptors stem from an adult with an advanced solid tumor such as melanoma, head and neck, liver or kidney cancer.

J is TRBJ2-3 and V is TRBV29-1, with 7 bases lining up with TRBD1. The J segment lost 4 bases and the V segment lost 4 bases, leaving 2 bases of the junction unmatched. Germline V CDR1 and CDR2: SQVTM, ANQGSEA. This CDR3 has 12 residues. CDR3 sequence (DNA): TGCAGCGTTGGACAGGGATCAGATACGCAGTATTTT. It encodes CSVGQGSDTQYF.

The chain couples TRBV19 to TRBJ2-1; 7 bases are a match to TRBD2. V trimming: 8 bases; J trimming: 0 bases; junction bases outside the gene matches: 1. CDR1 is LNHDA and CDR2 is SQIVND in the germline V gene (reference sequence). The CDR3 totals 13 residues. For the CDR3, the DNA is TGTGCCAGTGGGGGGGGCTCCTACAATGAGCAGTTCTTC. This codes for CASGGGSYNEQFF.

The chain has TRBV6-5 and TRBJ2-2; 7 bases map to TRBD2. The CDR3 consists of 15 residues. The V segment lost 5 bases and the J segment 0 bases; nucleotides outside the gene matches: 3. CDR1 is MNHEY, CDR2 SVGAGI, per germline. The CDR3 DNA reads TGTGCCAGCAGTCCGGGACTACCGAACACCGGGGAGCTGTTTTTT. Translation gives CASSPGLPNTGELFF.

The chain is built from TRBV27 and TRBJ2-2, with TRBD1 matching over 9 bases. Germline V gene sequence: CDR1 MNHEY, CDR2 SMNVEV (reference sequence). This CDR3 region has 15 residues. The V and J ends lost 6 bases and 4 bases, in that order; junction bases with no gene match: 6. The CDR3 DNA reads as TGTGCCAGCAGATGGGGGACAGGGAGCACCGGGGAGCTGTTTTTT. Translation gives CASRWGTGSTGELFF.

The gene calls are TRBV6-6 and TRBJ1-5; D might be TRBD1 (5 bases). The CDR3 sequence is 14 residues long. Trimming cost V 0 bases and J 5 bases, with 8 bases left between them. From germline, CDR1 is MNHNY and CDR2 SVGAGI (reference sequence). The CDR3 coding sequence is TGTGCCAGCAGTTACTCAAGACAGTATCAGCCCCAGCATTTT. Amino acids: CASSYSRQYQPQHF.

This clone occurred once. The CDR3 coding sequence is TGTGCCAGCAGCTCCGGGACAGCTTATGGCTACACCTTC. This codes for CASSSGTAYGYTF. The chain uses TRBV5-5 and TRBJ1-2; 7 nucleotides match TRBD1. CDR1 is SGHKS and CDR2 is YYEKEE in the germline V gene (reference sequence). The CDR3 is made up of 13 amino acids. With V trimmed by 3 bases and J by 5 bases, 4 bases remained unmatched.

V gene TRBV6-1 combines with J gene TRBJ1-5, with D hard to call. Germline-derived CDR1 and CDR2 are MNHNS and SASEGT. The CDR3 runs to 16 residues. The ends were cut back, 2 bases at V and 2 bases at J, with 13 bases in the middle. CDR3 sequence: CASSELSLNRNQPQHF. CDR3 sequence (DNA): TGTGCCAGCAGTGAACTGAGTCTTAACCGCAATCAGCCCCAGCATTTT.

V gene TRBV30 combines with J gene TRBJ2-7; 9 bases are a match to TRBD2. V shed 1 base and J 7 bases; nucleotides not matched to a gene: 8. The germline gives CDR1 GTSNPN, CDR2 SVGIG (reference sequence). The CDR3 sequence is 14 residues long. CDR3 region: CAWSGAGGPGEQYF. In DNA, the CDR3 is TGTGCCTGGAGTGGGGCGGGAGGGCCGGGGGAGCAGTACTTC.

This clone was recorded at least ten times. The genes are TRBV5-1 and TRBJ1-2, with a tentative D call TRBD1 (6 bases). This CDR3 contains 17 residues. Germline CDR1 SGHRS, CDR2 YFSETQ. Trimming cost V 2 bases and J 1 base, with 18 bases left between them. CDR3: CASSFGGSPTHNYGYTF. CDR3 coding DNA: TGCGCCAGCAGCTTCGGGGGCTCCCCTACTCATAACTATGGCTACACCTTC.

The genes are TRBV6-4 and TRBJ1-2; D is unresolved. The CDR3 loop spans 10 amino acids. V was clipped by 2 bases and J by 6 bases, with 1 base between them. CDR1 and CDR2 (germline): MRHNA, SNTAGT. CDR3 nucleotide sequence: TGTGCCAGCAGTGACCATGGCTACACCTTC. It specifies CASSDHGYTF.

The chain uses TRBV19 and TRBJ2-1; D is unclear. The CDR3 has 15 residues. V was clipped by 4 bases and J by 2 bases, with 12 bases between them. Germline CDR1 and CDR2: LNHDA and SQIVND (reference sequence). For the CDR3, the DNA is TGTGCCAGTAGTAGCGAGAACTTCCCCTACAATGAGCAGTTCTTC. This translates into CASSSENFPYNEQFF.

The chain recombines TRBV28 with TRBJ2-3; no clear D gene. V was pared by 2 bases and J by 0 bases, with 9 bases between. Germline assignment: CDR1 MDHEN and CDR2 SYDVKM. This CDR3 has 15 residues. DNA for the CDR3: TGTGCCAGCAGTTTAGGTGTGACGAGCACAGATACGCAGTATTTT. This gives the protein CASSLGVTSTDTQYF.

V usage is TRBV7-9 and J usage is TRBJ2-2; D might be TRBD1 (6 bases). CDR3 length equals 17 residues. CDR1 SEHNR and CDR2 FQNEAQ come from the germline V gene (reference sequence). V was shortened by 4 bases and J by 5 bases, with 20 bases between the two germline ends. DNA of the CDR3: TGTGCCAGCAGCTCGGACAGCACTGAATCGGGGACCGGGGAGCTGTTTTTT. Amino acid sequence: CASSSDSTESGTGELFF.

In nucleotides, the CDR3 is TGTGCCAGCAGCTCTGACCGAGACACAGATACGCAGCATTTT. Its translation: CASSSDRDTDTQHF. The gene calls are TRBV6-6 and TRBJ2-3; D is undetermined. TRBJ1-5 matches the DNA end more closely, so the J call is doubtful. This CDR3 is built from 14 residues. The V gene's germline CDR1 is MNHNY and CDR2 SVGAGI (reference sequence).

The chain has TRBV27 and TRBJ2-7, with 9 bases matching TRBD1. Per germline, CDR1 MNHEY and CDR2 SMNVEV (reference sequence). CDR3 length equals 14 residues. The ends lost 7 bases at V and 7 bases at J; junction bases unmatched: 11. CDR3 amino acids: CASISRDRAGEQYF. In DNA, the CDR3 is TGTGCCAGCATATCCCGGGACAGGGCAGGTGAGCAGTACTTC.

The rearrangement uses TRBV5-1 and TRBJ2-2, with TRBD1 matching 7 bases. The J segment lost 1 base and the V segment lost 4 bases, leaving 4 bases of the junction unmatched. CDR1 is SGHRS and CDR2 is YFSETQ in the germline V gene. This CDR3 contains 15 residues. CDR3 region: CASSPGGWNTGELFF. For the CDR3, the DNA is TGCGCCAGCAGCCCAGGGGGATGGAACACCGGGGAGCTGTTTTTT.

This chain joins TRBV6-1 and TRBJ2-7; 9 nucleotides agree with TRBD2. The trim removed 7 bases at V and 0 bases at J, leaving 7 bases unmatched. The CDR3 covers 15 residues. Per the germline V gene, CDR1 is MNHNS and CDR2 is SASEGT. For the CDR3, the DNA is TGTGCCAGCACTCCTAGCGGGACCAGCTCCTACGAGCAGTACTTC. This encodes CASTPSGTSSYEQYF.

This clone was recorded once. The chain couples TRBV27 to TRBJ1-6, with D possibly being TRBD1 (5 bases). From germline, CDR1 is MNHEY and CDR2 SMNVEV (reference sequence). The CDR3 is 13 residues long. Trimming removed 7 bases from V and 8 bases from J, with 12 bases in between. The chain's CDR3 is CASTQGTYSPLHF. CDR3 sequence (DNA): TGTGCCAGCACCCAAGGGACGTATTCACCCCTCCACTTT.

V and J are TRBV27 and TRBJ1-3, with no clear D. Trimming left V 6 bases short and J 0 bases short, with 3 bases between. CDR1 is MNHEY, CDR2 SMNVEV, per germline (reference sequence). This CDR3 spans 12 amino acids. CDR3 amino acids: CASRGSGNTIYF. CDR3 DNA: TGTGCCAGCAGAGGCTCTGGAAACACCATATATTTT.

This chain joins TRBV7-2 and TRBJ1-4, with a weak D call TRBD1 (5 bases). In germline, CDR1 is SGHTA, CDR2 FQGNSA. The V end was cut by 1 base, the J end by 6 bases, with 15 bases between. This CDR3 is 16 amino acids long. The CDR3 sequence: CASSLESNRGDEKLFF. The CDR3 bases are TGTGCCAGCAGCTTAGAGTCGAACCGGGGGGATGAAAAACTGTTTTTT. The full variable domain, its missing parts supplied by reference TRBV7-2 and TRBJ1-4, is GAGVSQSPSNKVTEKGKDVELRCDPISGHTALYWYRQSLGQGLEFLIYFQGNSAPDKSGLPSDRFSAERTGGSVSTLTIQRTQQEDSAVYLCASSLESNRGDEKLFFGSGTQLSVL.

The V gene is TRBV9, the J gene TRBJ2-7; unclear D gene. V was pared by 0 bases and J by 2 bases, with 12 bases between. Germline CDR1 reads SGDLS; CDR2 reads YYNGEE. CDR3 length: 15 residues. This chain's CDR3 is CASSVAQGLAYEQYF. The CDR3, as DNA: TGTGCCAGCAGCGTAGCTCAAGGATTAGCCTACGAGCAGTACTTC.

This chain links TRBV9 with TRBJ2-7, with D perhaps TRBD2 (6 bases). Germline V gene data show CDR1 as SGDLS and CDR2 as YYNGEE. Trimming shortened V by 3 bases and J by 2 bases, and 18 bases separated the two germline ends. The CDR3 covers 16 residues. CDR3 nucleotide sequence: TGTGCCAGCAGCGAGAATGTGGCGGGACCCGCCTACGAGCAGTACTTC. Protein sequence: CASSENVAGPAYEQYF.

This chain uses TRBV28 with TRBJ1-3; D is possibly TRBD1 (5 bases). The CDR3 runs 15 residues. The ends were cut back, 8 bases at V and 10 bases at J, with 24 bases in the middle. The germline V gene has CDR1 MDHEN and CDR2 SYDVKM. Here the CDR3 reads CASGFRDSSATTIYF. For the CDR3, the DNA is TGTGCCAGCGGATTCCGGGACTCCTCAGCTACGACCATATATTTT.

The chain is built from TRBV27 and TRBJ1-5; D unresolved. Germline CDR1 is MNHEY and CDR2 is SMNVEV (reference sequence). V lost 4 bases, J lost 7 bases, and 11 bases lay in between. CDR3 length equals 13 residues. The CDR3 DNA follows: TGTGCCAGCAGTTGGGTGGCTGGACAGCCCCAGCATTTT. This translates into CASSWVAGQPQHF.

This clone has more than one count but fewer than ten. The chain carries TRBV19 and TRBJ1-5; D remains unclear. With 3 bases removed from V and 5 bases from J, the gap between germline ends came to 8 bases. From germline, CDR1 is LNHDA and CDR2 SQIVND (reference sequence). The CDR3 covers 13 residues. The CDR3 coding sequence is TGTGCCAGTAGTATTTCCGAGGATCAGCCCCAGCATTTT. Translated: CASSISEDQPQHF. Drawing the rest from reference TRBV19 and TRBJ1-5, the complete variable domain is DGGITQSPKYLFRKEGQNVTLSCEQNLNHDAMYWYRQDPGQGLRLIYYSQIVNDFQKGDIAEGYSVSREKKESFPLTVTSAQKNPTAFYLCASSISEDQPQHFGDGTRLSIL.

This chain joins TRBV30 and TRBJ2-5; the D is unclear. CDR3 size: 10 residues. From germline, CDR1 is GTSNPN and CDR2 SVGIG (reference sequence). Trimming shortened V by 5 bases and J by 4 bases, and 5 bases separated the two germline ends. This CDR3 is CAWVGETQYF. CDR3 DNA sequence: TGTGCCTGGGTTGGAGAGACCCAGTACTTC.